These T cell receptor beta chains were read from a single sample in a study of neurological immune-mediated disorders. TCRdb re-called the 5' RACE reads through MiXCR, storing one row per CDR3 protein. The sample holds roughly 98,000 distinct CDR3 sequences; roughly an eighth are singletons and the top ten take about 4.6%. The sequenced material came from PBMCs. Receptors were obtained from a female donor with HTLV-1-associated myelopathy (HAM/TSP). CDR3s include the opening cysteine and the closing phenylalanine or tryptophan. A D gene is named only where the DNA matches it firmly.

>TRBJ2-1|NA|TRBV29-1
CSVRVRINYNEQFF
>TRBJ2-5|NA|TRBV18
CASSPRPGASQETQYF
>TRBJ2-7|TRBD2|TRBV28
CASSAASGGFYEQYF
>TRBJ2-7|TRBD2|TRBV3-1
CASSQGLAGSYEQYF
>TRBJ2-5|TRBD2|TRBV5-1
CASSRNSGGPQETQYF
>TRBJ2-1|TRBD2|TRBV6-5
CASLSGGASYNEQFF
>TRBJ2-4|NA|TRBV4-2
CASSQEENKNIQYF
>TRBJ1-4|TRBD1|TRBV11-1
CASSATGGSEKLFF
>TRBJ2-3|NA|TRBV20-1
CSARFLRGAGADTQYF
>TRBJ1-4|TRBD1|TRBV14
CASSLTGGHEKLFF
>TRBJ1-1|NA|TRBV18
CASSPTGRGPTEAFF
>TRBJ2-7|NA|TRBV2
CASSRRGPTQREQYF
>TRBJ2-3|NA|TRBV7-2
CASSYSRRAFSDTQYF
>TRBJ2-7|NA|TRBV5-1
CASSFAPGAYEQYF
>TRBJ2-3|TRBD2|TRBV10-3
CAIGILSGRLADTQYF
>TRBJ2-7|NA|TRBV5-1
CASSQDFYEQYF
>TRBJ2-7|NA|TRBV7-2
CASSLGFRGSYEQYF
>TRBJ2-7|TRBD2|TRBV7-9
CASSPRTSGGFEQYF
>TRBJ1-4|NA|TRBV5-1
CASSPLDATNEKLFF
>TRBJ2-7|NA|TRBV20-1
CSARAATPGTGQYF
>TRBJ2-3|TRBD2|TRBV5-1
CASRPSLAGVSTDTQYF
>TRBJ2-1|TRBD1|TRBV5-1
CASSREGDRAYNEQFF
>TRBJ2-1|NA|TRBV5-1
CASRESGALYNEQFF
>TRBJ1-5|NA|TRBV2
CASSEGAGNGFNQPQHF
>TRBJ1-2|TRBD1|TRBV20-1
CSAKRTGDGYTF
>TRBJ1-1|NA|TRBV5-6
CASSLRVMNTEAFF
>TRBJ1-2|NA|TRBV25-1
CASSEGNGYTF
>TRBJ2-3|NA|TRBV5-1
CASSFGLLTDTQYF
>TRBJ1-5|TRBD1|TRBV12-3/TRBV12-4
CASSVTGGYQPQHF
>TRBJ2-6|NA|TRBV14
CASSQVLRNSGANVLTF
>TRBJ2-2|NA|TRBV7-2
CASSLRTANTGELFF
>TRBJ2-7|NA|TRBV6-6
CASREGPGLTYEQYF
>TRBJ1-5|NA|TRBV12-3/TRBV12-4
CASSLMAGQPQHF
>TRBJ2-6|NA|TRBV18
CASSPTTAGGANVLTF
>TRBJ2-3|TRBD2|TRBV5-6
CASSTGLAGGTDTQYF
>TRBJ2-5|NA|TRBV20-1
CSAGGPPEETQYF
>TRBJ2-2|TRBD2|TRBV11-2
CASSLGLAGGANTGELFF
>TRBJ2-3|TRBD2|TRBV9
CASSVGGSDTQYF
>TRBJ2-7|NA|TRBV5-1
CASRGTGPYEQYF
>TRBJ2-1|TRBD1|TRBV7-2
CASSNPGQGLIF
>TRBJ1-6|TRBD1|TRBV10-3
CAIQGARSPLHF
>TRBJ2-1|TRBD1|TRBV5-1
CASSLVPRQGNEQFF
>TRBJ2-7|NA|TRBV29-1
CSVAPISSYEQYF
>TRBJ1-5|TRBD1|TRBV28
CASSSDRGRSNQPQHF
>TRBJ1-3|NA|TRBV9
CASSVRSGNTIYF
>TRBJ2-5|NA|TRBV7-9
CASTAQRTESFETQYF
>TRBJ1-2|NA|TRBV2
CASRDGEYGYTF
>TRBJ2-2|TRBD1|TRBV2
CASGGQGRLGELFF
>TRBJ2-7|TRBD1|TRBV5-1
CASSSDGTGGSEQYF
>TRBJ2-1|NA|TRBV9
CASSVVFTYNEQFF
>TRBJ2-3|TRBD2|TRBV27
CASSQHLGQAGSSTDTQYF
>TRBJ2-3|TRBD2|TRBV7-9
CASSGTSGGGDTQYF
>TRBJ2-7|TRBD1|TRBV3-1
CASSRRDRGYEQYF
>TRBJ2-1|TRBD2|TRBV24-1
CATSGRTSGTSYNEQFF